This T cell receptor beta chain appears in the sequencing data of a study of OX40 agonist ivuxolimab in advanced cancers. Across the whole study: A history of anti-PD-1, anti-PD-L1 or anti-CTLA-4 therapy was acceptable, and about 40% had some.

The table lists this clone with a count of one. The antigen is unknown. Study results and limitations: Among expanded peripheral T cells, antigen specificity went undetermined. Dosing at 0.1 to 3.0 mg/kg was accompanied by clonal expansion of CD4+ and CD8+ blood T cells by week 6.

Profiled with immunoSEQ multiplex PCR; TCRdb holds only in-frame clones, not every one. The sample contains about 50,000 clones, about 93% of which appear only once. Patients who had autoimmune disease history or got systemic immunosuppression were left out. The CDR3 contains 18 residues. The chain recombines TRBV21-1 with TRBJ2-5. TRBV21-1 is an annotated pseudogene. The receptor comes from an adult with an advanced solid tumor such as melanoma, head and neck, liver or kidney cancer. Here the sequenced sample was CD4+ or CD8+ T cells sorted from blood, taken in a trial of the OX40 agonist ivuxolimab. CDR3 sequence reads: CASSRGNPGPYNKETQYF. Here the CDR3 DNA reads TGTGCCAGCAGCAGGGGGAATCCGGGACCGTATAATAAAGAGACCCAGTACTTC.